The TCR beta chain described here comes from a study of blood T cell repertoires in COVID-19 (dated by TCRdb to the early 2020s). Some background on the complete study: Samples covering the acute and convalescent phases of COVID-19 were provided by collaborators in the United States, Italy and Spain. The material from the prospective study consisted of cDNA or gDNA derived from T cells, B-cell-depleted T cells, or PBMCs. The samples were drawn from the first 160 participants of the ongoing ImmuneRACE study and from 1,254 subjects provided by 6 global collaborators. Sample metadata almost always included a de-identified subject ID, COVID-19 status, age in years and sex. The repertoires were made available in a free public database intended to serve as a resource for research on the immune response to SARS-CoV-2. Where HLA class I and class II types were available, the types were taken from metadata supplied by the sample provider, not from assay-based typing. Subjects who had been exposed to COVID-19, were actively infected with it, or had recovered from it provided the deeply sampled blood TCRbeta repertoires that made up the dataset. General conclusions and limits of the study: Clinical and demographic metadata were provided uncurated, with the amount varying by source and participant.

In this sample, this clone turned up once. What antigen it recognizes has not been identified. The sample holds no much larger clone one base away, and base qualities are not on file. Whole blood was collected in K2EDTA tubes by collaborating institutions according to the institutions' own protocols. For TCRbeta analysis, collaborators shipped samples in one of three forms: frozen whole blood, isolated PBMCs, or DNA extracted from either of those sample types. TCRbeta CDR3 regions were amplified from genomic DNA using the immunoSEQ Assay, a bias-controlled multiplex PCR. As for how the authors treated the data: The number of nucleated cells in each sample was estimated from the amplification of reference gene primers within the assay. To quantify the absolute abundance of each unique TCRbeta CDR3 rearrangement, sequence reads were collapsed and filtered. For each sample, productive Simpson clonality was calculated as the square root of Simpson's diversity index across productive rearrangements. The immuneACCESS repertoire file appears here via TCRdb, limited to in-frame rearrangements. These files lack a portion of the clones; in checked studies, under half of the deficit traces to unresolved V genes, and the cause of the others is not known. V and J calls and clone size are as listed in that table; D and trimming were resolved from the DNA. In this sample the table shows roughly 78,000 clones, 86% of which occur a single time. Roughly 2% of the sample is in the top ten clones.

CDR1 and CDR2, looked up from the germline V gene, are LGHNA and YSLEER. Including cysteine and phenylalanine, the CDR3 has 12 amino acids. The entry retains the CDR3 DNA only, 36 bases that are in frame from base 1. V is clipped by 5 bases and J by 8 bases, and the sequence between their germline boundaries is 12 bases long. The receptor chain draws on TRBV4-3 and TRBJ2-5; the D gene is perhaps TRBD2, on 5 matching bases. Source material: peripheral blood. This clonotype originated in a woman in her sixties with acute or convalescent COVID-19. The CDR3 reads CASSGSRGTQYF. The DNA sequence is TGCGCCAGCAGCGGCTCCCGGGGTACCCAGTACTTC.